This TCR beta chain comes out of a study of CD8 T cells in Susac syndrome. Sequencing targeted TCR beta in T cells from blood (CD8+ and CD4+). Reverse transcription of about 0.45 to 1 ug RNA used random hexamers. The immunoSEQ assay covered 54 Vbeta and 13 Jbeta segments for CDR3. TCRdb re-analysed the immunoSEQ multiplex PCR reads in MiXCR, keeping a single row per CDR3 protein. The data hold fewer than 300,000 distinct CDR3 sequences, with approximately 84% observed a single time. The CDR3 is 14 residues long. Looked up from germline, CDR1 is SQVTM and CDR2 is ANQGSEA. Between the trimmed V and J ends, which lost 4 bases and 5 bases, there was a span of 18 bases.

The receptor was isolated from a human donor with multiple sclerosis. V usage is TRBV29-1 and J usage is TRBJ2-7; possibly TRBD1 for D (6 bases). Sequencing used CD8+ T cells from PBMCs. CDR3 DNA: TGCAGCGTTGGTGCCAGGGGAAATAATCACGAGCAGTACTTC. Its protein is CSVGARGNNHEQYF.